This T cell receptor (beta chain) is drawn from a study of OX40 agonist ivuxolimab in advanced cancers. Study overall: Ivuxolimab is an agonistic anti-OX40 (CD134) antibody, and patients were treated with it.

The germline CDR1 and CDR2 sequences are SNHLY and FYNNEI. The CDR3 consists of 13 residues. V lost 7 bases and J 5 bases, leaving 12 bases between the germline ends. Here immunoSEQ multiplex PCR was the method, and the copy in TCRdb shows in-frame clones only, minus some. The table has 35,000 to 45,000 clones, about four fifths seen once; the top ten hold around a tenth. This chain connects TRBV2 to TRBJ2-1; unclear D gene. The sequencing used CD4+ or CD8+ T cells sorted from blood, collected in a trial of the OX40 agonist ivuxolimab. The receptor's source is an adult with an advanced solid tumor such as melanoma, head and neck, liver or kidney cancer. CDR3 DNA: TGTGCCAGCATTATCGACCCCCACAATGAGCAGTTCTTC. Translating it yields CASIIDPHNEQFF.